This is a list of T cell receptor beta chains from one sample in a study of OX40 agonist ivuxolimab in advanced cancers. Sequencing was performed with immunoSEQ multiplex PCR; in TCRdb, only in-frame clones are kept and a portion is missing. The sample lists 100,000 to 120,000 clones; 89% were seen once. The source was CD4+ or CD8+ T cells sorted from blood, collected in a trial of the OX40 agonist ivuxolimab. Receptors were obtained from an adult with an advanced solid tumor such as melanoma, head and neck, liver or kidney cancer. CDR3s include the opening cysteine and the closing phenylalanine or tryptophan. D genes are given only for firm matches. Where a row states a size, it is once, few, many or the class of an expanded clone; other rows omit it.

.	TRBV6-6	few	TRBJ1-6	TGTGCCAGCAGTTACTCGACGGGAACCCTCCACTTT	CASSYSTGTLHF
.	TRBV6-1	.	TRBJ1-1	TGTGCCAGCAGTGGTCAAAGAAGGGACACTGAAGCTTTCTTT	CASSGQRRDTEAFF
.	TRBV21-1	.	TRBJ2-1	TGTGCCAGCAGCAAAAAAACCGGGACTAGCGGCTACAATGAGCAGTTCTTC	CASSKKTGTSGYNEQFF
.	TRBV11-3	.	TRBJ2-5	TGTGCCAGCAGCTTAGGACCCCGAGAGACCCAGTACTTC	CASSLGPRETQYF
TRBD1	TRBV5-1	.	TRBJ1-4	TGCGCCAGCAGCATCACAGGGGAAGGGGCTAATGAAAAACTGTTTTTT	CASSITGEGANEKLFF
.	TRBV4-3	.	TRBJ2-1	TGCGCCAGCAGCCATGAAAGGGATGGTGAGCAGTTCTTC	CASSHERDGEQFF
.	TRBV5-6	.	TRBJ1-1	TGTGCCAGCAGTCGAGAGTGGCGGGCAATGGGAGCTTTCTTT	CASSREWRAMGAFF
.	TRBV18	.	TRBJ1-2	TGTGCCAGCTCACCACCGGGGGCGAATAACTATGGCTACACCTTC	CASSPPGANNYGYTF
TRBD1	TRBV7-8	.	TRBJ2-7	TGTGCCAGCAGCTTAAATCCGGTCGGGACAGGGACCTACGAGCAGTACTTC	CASSLNPVGTGTYEQYF
TRBD1	TRBV4-3	.	TRBJ1-2	TGCGCCAGCAGCCCCCATCATGACAGGGCCGCCCCGGGCTACACCTTC	CASSPHHDRAAPGYTF
.	TRBV5-1	.	TRBJ2-6	TGCGCCAGCAGGACAGACATTCGCTCTGGGGCCAACGTCCTGACTTTC	CASRTDIRSGANVLTF
TRBD1	TRBV19	few	TRBJ1-5	TGTGCCAGTAGTTCCCGACTACAGGGGGCGGATCAGCCCCAGCATTTT	CASSSRLQGADQPQHF
.	TRBV7-9	.	TRBJ1-2	TGTGCCAGCAGCCTGACGGTAAACTATGGCTACACCTTC	CASSLTVNYGYTF
.	TRBV30	.	TRBJ2-1	TGTGCCTGGAGTCCTTACAATGAGCAGTTCTTC	CAWSPYNEQFF
.	TRBV28	.	TRBJ2-4	TGTGCCACCGGACAGTCTTTTCAGTACTTC	CATGQSFQYF
TRBD1	TRBV4-2	once	TRBJ1-1	TGTGCCAGCAGCCAAGATTTAGGACAGGGTGTAGGTTCGAACACTGAAGCTTTCTTT	CASSQDLGQGVGSNTEAFF
.	TRBV18	once	TRBJ2-7	TGTGCCAGCTCACCAGTAAGTGAGACCTACGAGCAGTACTTC	CASSPVSETYEQYF
.	TRBV5-1	.	TRBJ1-6	TGCGCCAGCAGCTTGGTGGGGGGTCAGAATTCACCCCTCCACTTT	CASSLVGGQNSPLHF
.	TRBV21-1	.	TRBJ2-6	TGTGCCAGCAGCAAAGGGACAGGGCATTGGGTTAGGAGAGGGGCCAACGTCCTGACTTTC	CASSKGTGHWVRRGANVLTF
TRBD2	TRBV5-6	.	TRBJ2-7	TGTGCCAGCAGCAGAGGACTAGCGGGACTAAGTGGCTACGAGCAGTACTTC	CASSRGLAGLSGYEQYF
.	TRBV7-2	.	TRBJ2-7	TGTGCCAGCAGCCAATTAGGCTTCGGGGACGAGCAGTACTTC	CASSQLGFGDEQYF
.	TRBV28	.	TRBJ1-1	TGTGCCAGCAGCACAGGAATAATGAACACTGAAGCTTTCTTT	CASSTGIMNTEAFF
TRBD1	TRBV6-4	.	TRBJ2-2	TGTGCCAGCAAAACACAGGGGAGCACCGGGGAGCTGTTTTTT	CASKTQGSTGELFF
TRBD1	TRBV5-1	.	TRBJ1-2	TGCGCCAGCAGCTCGTCCCGGGACAGGAATGGCTACACCTTC	CASSSSRDRNGYTF
.	TRBV10-3	few	TRBJ1-5	TGTGCCATCAGTGAAGGGGTGGGTTTAGGTCAGCCCCAGCATTTT	CAISEGVGLGQPQHF
TRBD1	TRBV10-2	.	TRBJ2-5	TGCGCCAGCAGTGTCATGGACAGGGGACTGGCAAACTTC	CASSVMDRGLANF
.	TRBV5-1	.	TRBJ1-2	TGCGCCAGCAGCTTGGTAGGGCCCGGCTATGGCTACACCTTC	CASSLVGPGYGYTF
.	TRBV11-2	.	TRBJ2-7	TGTGCCAGCAGCCCTCGAATAGCCTACGAGCAGTACTTC	CASSPRIAYEQYF
.	TRBV9	.	TRBJ1-2	TGTGCCAGCAGCCGGGACACCATCTATGGCTACACCTTC	CASSRDTIYGYTF
TRBD1	TRBV11-2	.	TRBJ1-3	TGTGCCAGCAGCGTCGGGACAGAGAGGGGAAACACCATATATTTT	CASSVGTERGNTIYF
.	TRBV30	.	TRBJ1-1	TGTGCCTGGAGTGACAACACTGAAGCTTTCTTT	CAWSDNTEAFF
TRBD1	TRBV2	.	TRBJ2-2	TGTGCCAGCAGCCGACAGGGGTACACCGGGGAGCTGTTTTTT	CASSRQGYTGELFF
TRBD2	TRBV19	.	TRBJ2-5	TGTGCCAGTACCAGGACTAGCAAGGAGACCCAGTACTTC	CASTRTSKETQYF
.	TRBV28	.	TRBJ1-2	TGTGCCAGCAGTTTTTCTGTGGCACCGAACTATGGCTACACCTTC	CASSFSVAPNYGYTF
.	TRBV9	.	TRBJ2-3	TGTGCCAGCAGCGTAGGAGGGAGTAGATCAGATACGCAGTATTTT	CASSVGGSRSDTQYF
.	TRBV7-2	.	TRBJ1-5	TGTGCCAGCAGCCCGGATTCGTACCAGCCCCAGCATTTT	CASSPDSYQPQHF
TRBD1	TRBV6-1	.	TRBJ2-7	TGTGCCAGCAGTGCGGGGACAGCCTACGAGCAGTACTTC	CASSAGTAYEQYF
TRBD1	TRBV9	.	TRBJ1-1	TGTGCCAGCAGCCCTCGGGACAGGGAGGACACTGAAGCTTTCTTT	CASSPRDREDTEAFF
TRBD1	TRBV4-3	.	TRBJ2-4	TGCGCCAGCAGCCAAGCCCGACAGGGCACGCAAAACATTCAGTACTTC	CASSQARQGTQNIQYF
TRBD2	TRBV10-3	.	TRBJ2-5	TGTGCCATCAGTGGGACTAGCAGAAAAGAGACCCAGTACTTC	CAISGTSRKETQYF
.	TRBV15	.	TRBJ1-1	TGTGCCACCAGCAGAGAGGCGGGGTCTGAAGCTTTCTTT	CATSREAGSEAFF
.	TRBV21-1	.	TRBJ1-2	TGTGCCAGCAGCAAAGACAGGGAAGACTATGGCTACACCTTC	CASSKDREDYGYTF
TRBD2	TRBV5-1	.	TRBJ2-2	TGCGCCAGCAGCTTGCTTCTAGCGGGGGGCACCGGGGAGCTGTTTTTT	CASSLLLAGGTGELFF
.	TRBV6-1	.	TRBJ1-2	TGTGCCAGCAGTGAAGCCTACGATGGCTACACCTTC	CASSEAYDGYTF
TRBD1	TRBV19	.	TRBJ1-1	TGTGCCAGTAGTTCACAGGGGGCCACTGAAGCTTTCTTT	CASSSQGATEAFF
.	TRBV6-6	.	TRBJ1-2	TGTGCCAGCAGTTATAGGCTAGAACTTTACTATGGCTACACCTTC	CASSYRLELYYGYTF
.	TRBV6-1	few	TRBJ1-5	TGTGCCAGCAGGATGGAGGTCAATCAGCCCCAGCATTTT	CASRMEVNQPQHF
.	TRBV11-2	.	TRBJ1-5	TGTGCCAGCAGCAAGGGAGGGGTGAGTCAGCCCCAGCATTTT	CASSKGGVSQPQHF
.	TRBV13	.	TRBJ2-5	TGTGCCAGCAGCTCGTCAGTTTTCCAAGAGACCCAGTACTTC	CASSSSVFQETQYF
.	TRBV7-9	.	TRBJ1-5	TGTGCCAGCAGCTTAGTGGGGGGGGAACAGCCCCAGCATTTT	CASSLVGGEQPQHF
.	TRBV11-2	.	TRBJ2-1	TGTGCCAGCAGCTTTCGGAGGGATGAGCAGTTCTTC	CASSFRRDEQFF
.	TRBV27	.	TRBJ2-7	TGTGCCAGCAGTTCGGCCGGATACTACGAGCAGTACTTC	CASSSAGYYEQYF
.	TRBV5-1	once	TRBJ2-1	TGCGCCAGCAGCTTGCCGTCCGCCAATGAGCAGTTCTTC	CASSLPSANEQFF
.	TRBV7-9	many	TRBJ1-2	TGTGCCAGCAGCTCCGACTTCTATGGCTACACCTTC	CASSSDFYGYTF
.	TRBV7-2	.	TRBJ1-2	TGTGCCAGCAGCTTAGAGGGTTGGAATGGCTACACCTTC	CASSLEGWNGYTF